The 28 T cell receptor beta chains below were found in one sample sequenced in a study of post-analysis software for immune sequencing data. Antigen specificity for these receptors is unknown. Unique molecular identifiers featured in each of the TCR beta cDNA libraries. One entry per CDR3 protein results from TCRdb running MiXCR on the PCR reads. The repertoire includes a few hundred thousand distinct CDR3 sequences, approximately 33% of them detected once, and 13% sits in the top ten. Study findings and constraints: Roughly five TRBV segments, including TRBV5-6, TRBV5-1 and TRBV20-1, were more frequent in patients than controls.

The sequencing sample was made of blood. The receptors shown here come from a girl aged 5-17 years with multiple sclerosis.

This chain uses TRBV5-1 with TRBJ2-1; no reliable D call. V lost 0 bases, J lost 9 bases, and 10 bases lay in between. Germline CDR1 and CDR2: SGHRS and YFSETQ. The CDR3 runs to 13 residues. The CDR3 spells CASSLAGRSEQFF. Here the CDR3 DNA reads TGCGCCAGCAGCTTGGCCGGGCGTAGTGAGCAGTTCTTC.

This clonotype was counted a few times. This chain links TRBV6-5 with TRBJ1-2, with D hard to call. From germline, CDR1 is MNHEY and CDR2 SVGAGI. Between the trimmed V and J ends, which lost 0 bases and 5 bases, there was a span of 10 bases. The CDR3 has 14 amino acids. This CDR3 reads CASSYSRTEYGYTF. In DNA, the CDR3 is TGTGCCAGCAGTTACTCGAGGACGGAGTATGGCTACACCTTC.

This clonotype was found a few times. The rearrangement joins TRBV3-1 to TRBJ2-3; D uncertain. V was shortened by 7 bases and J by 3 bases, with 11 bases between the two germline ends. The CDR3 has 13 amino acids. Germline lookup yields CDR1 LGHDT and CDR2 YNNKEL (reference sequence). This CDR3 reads CASTPGVTDTQYF. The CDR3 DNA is TGTGCCAGCACCCCAGGCGTTACAGATACGCAGTATTTT.

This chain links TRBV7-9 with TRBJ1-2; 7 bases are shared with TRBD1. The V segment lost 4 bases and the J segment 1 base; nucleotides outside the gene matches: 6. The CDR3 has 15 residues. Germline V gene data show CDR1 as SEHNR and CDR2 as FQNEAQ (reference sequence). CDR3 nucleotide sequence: TGTGCCAGCAGCTCACATAACAGGGGTAACTATGGCTACACCTTC. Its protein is CASSSHNRGNYGYTF.

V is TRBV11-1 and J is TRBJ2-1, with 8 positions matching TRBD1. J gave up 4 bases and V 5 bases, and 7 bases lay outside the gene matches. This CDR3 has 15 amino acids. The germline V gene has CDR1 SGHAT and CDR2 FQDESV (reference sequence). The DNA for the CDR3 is TGTGCCAGCAGCCGCGTCACAGGGGGATACAATGAGCAGTTCTTC. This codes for CASSRVTGGYNEQFF.

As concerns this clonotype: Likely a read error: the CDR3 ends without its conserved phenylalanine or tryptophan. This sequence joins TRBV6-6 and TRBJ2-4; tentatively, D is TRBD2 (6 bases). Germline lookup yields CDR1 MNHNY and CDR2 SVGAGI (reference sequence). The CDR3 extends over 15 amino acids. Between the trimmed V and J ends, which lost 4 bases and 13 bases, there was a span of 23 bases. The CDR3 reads CASSSPVGLTGEQYC. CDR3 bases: TGTGCCAGCAGTTCCCCGGTCGGGCTTACGGGGGAGCAGTACTGC.

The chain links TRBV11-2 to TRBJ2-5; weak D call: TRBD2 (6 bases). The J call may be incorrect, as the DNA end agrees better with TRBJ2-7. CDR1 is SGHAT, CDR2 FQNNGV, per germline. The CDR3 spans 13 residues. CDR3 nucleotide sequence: TGTGCCAGCAGGGGACTGAAAACCGGCGAGCAGTACTTC. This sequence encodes CASRGLKTGEQYF.

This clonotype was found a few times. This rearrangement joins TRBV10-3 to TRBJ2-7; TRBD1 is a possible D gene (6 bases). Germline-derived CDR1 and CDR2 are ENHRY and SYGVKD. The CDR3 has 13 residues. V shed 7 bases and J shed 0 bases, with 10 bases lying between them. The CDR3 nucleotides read TGTGCCATCAAGAGGACAGACTCCTACGAGCAGTACTTC. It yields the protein CAIKRTDSYEQYF.

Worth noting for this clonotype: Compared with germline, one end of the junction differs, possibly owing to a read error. CDR3 in DNA: TGCGCCAGCCTCCAGGTCCTCCAGAGCTACGAGCAGTACTTC. Encoded protein: CASLQVLQSYEQYF. V is TRBV6-1 and J is TRBJ2-7; D is ambiguous. The germline V gene has CDR1 MNHNS and CDR2 SASEGT. CDR3 length equals 14 residues.

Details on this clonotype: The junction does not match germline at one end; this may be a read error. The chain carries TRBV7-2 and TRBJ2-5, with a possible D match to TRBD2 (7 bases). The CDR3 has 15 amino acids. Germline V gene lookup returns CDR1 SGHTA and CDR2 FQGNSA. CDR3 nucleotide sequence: TGCGCCAGCAGTTTCTCAAGGGGGGGGCCAGAGACCCAGTACTTC. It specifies CASSFSRGGPETQYF. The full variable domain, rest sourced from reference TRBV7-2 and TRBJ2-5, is GAGVSQSPSNKVTEKGKDVELRCDPISGHTALYWYRQSLGQGLEFLIYFQGNSAPDKSGLPSDRFSAERTGGSVSTLTIQRTQQEDSAVYLCASSFSRGGPETQYFGPGTRLLVL.

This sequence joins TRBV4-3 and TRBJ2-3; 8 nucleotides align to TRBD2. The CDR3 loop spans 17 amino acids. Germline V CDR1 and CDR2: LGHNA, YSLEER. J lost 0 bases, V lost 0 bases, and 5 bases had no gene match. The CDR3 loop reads CASSQDREGSSTDTQYF. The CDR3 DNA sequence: TGCGCCAGCAGCCAAGATCGGGAGGGATCGAGCACAGATACGCAGTATTTT.

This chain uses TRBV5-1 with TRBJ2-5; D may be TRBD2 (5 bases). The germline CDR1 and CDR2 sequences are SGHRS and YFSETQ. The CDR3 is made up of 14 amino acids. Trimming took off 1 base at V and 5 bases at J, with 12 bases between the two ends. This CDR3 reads CASSLFSSSETQYF. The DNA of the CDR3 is TGCGCCAGCAGCTTGTTCTCTAGCTCGGAGACCCAGTACTTC.

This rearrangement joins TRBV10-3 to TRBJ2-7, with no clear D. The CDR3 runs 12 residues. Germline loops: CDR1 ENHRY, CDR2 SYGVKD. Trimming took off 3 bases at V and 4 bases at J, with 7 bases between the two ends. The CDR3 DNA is TGTGCCATCAGTGACTACGGGTACGAGCAGTACTTC. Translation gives CAISDYGYEQYF.

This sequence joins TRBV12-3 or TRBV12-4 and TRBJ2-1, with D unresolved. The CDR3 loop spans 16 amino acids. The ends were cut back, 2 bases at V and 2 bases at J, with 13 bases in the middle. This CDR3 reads CASSLSRAVTYNEQFF. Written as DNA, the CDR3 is TGTGCCAGCAGTTTATCTCGGGCCGTTACCTACAATGAGCAGTTCTTC.

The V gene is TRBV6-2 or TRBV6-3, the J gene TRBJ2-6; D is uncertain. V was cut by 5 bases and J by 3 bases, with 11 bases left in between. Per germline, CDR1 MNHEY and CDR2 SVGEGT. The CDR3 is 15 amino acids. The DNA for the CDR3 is TGTGCCAGCAGTCCTGGTCCGGTTGGGGCCAACGTCCTGACTTTC. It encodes CASSPGPVGANVLTF.

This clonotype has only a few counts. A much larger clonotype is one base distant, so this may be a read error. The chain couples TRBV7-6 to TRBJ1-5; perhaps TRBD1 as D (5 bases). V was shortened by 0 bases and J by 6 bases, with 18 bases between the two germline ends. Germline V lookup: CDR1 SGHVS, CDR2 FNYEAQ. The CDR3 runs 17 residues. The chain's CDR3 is CASSLAGASAGSQPQHF. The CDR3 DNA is TGTGCCAGCAGCTTAGCCGGGGCTTCTGCGGGCAGTCAGCCCCAGCATTTT.

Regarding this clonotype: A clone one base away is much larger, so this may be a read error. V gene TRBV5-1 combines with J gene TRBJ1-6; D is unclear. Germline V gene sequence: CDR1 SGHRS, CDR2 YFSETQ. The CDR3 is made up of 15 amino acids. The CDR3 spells CASSPRPVGNSPPHF. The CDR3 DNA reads TGCGCCAGCAGCCCCCGGCCCGTTGGGAATTCACCCCCCCACTTT.

DNA of the CDR3: TGTGCCAGCAGCTTTCAGGGTAATAGAAACTACGAGCAGTACTTC. Amino acids: CASSFQGNRNYEQYF. The chain has TRBV5-5 and TRBJ2-7; tentative D call: TRBD1 (5 bases). The germline CDR1 and CDR2 sequences are SGHKS and YYEKEE (reference sequence). Deletions cut 2 bases from V and 3 bases from J, with 15 bases between. This CDR3 contains 15 residues.

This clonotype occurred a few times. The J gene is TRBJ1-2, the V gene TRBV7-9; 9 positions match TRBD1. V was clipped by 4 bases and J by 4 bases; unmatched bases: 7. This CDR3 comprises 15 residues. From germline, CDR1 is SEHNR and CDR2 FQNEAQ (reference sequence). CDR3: CASSWGQGPIYGYTF. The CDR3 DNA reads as TGTGCCAGCAGCTGGGGACAGGGACCCATCTATGGCTACACCTTC.

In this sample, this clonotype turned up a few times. CDR3 loop: CASSSGTGTGYTF. CDR3 coding DNA: TGTGCCAGCAGCTCGGGGACGGGAACTGGCTACACCTTC. This chain joins TRBV7-3 and TRBJ1-2; D possibly corresponds to TRBD1 (5 bases). V was trimmed by 4 bases and J by 7 bases, leaving 13 bases between them. This CDR3 has 13 residues. Germline V gene sequence: CDR1 SGHTA, CDR2 FQGTGA.

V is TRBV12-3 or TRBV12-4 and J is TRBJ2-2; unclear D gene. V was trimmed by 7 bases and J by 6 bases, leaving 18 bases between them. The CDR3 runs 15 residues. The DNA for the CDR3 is TGTGCCAGCAATCATCCCCGTGAACGGGCCGGGGAGCTGTTTTTT. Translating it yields CASNHPRERAGELFF.

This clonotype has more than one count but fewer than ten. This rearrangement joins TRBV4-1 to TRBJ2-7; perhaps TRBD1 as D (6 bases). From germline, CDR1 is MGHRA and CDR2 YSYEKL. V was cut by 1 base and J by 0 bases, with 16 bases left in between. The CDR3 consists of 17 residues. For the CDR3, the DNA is TGCGCCAGCAGCCAAGTGGGGGACAAGTTTAGCTCCTACGAGCAGTACTTC. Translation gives CASSQVGDKFSSYEQYF.

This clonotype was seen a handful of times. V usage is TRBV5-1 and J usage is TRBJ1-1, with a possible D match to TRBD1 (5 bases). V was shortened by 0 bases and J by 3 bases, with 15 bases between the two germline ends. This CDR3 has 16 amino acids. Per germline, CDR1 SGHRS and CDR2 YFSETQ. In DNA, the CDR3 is TGCGCCAGCAGCTTGGCCGGCGTGGGGGGTTACACTGAAGCTTTCTTT. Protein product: CASSLAGVGGYTEAFF.

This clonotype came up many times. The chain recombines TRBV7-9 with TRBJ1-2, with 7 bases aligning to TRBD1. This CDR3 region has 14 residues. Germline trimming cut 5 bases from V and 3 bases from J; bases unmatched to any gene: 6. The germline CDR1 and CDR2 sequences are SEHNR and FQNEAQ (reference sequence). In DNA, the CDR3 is TGTGCCAGCAGCCCAACAGGGGACGACTATGGCTACACCTTC. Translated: CASSPTGDDYGYTF.

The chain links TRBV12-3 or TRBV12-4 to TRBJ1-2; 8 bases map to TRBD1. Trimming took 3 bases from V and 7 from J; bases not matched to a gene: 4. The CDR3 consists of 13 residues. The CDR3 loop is CASSLTGVGGYTF. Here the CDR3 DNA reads TGTGCCAGCAGTTTGACAGGGGTCGGTGGCTACACCTTC.

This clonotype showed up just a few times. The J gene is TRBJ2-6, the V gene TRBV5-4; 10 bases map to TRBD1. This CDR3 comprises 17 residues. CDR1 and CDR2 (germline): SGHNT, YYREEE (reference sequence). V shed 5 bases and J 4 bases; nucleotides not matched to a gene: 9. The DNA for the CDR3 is TGTGCCAGCAGGCTAGACAGGGGGCTAGGCGGGGCCAACGTCCTGACTTTC. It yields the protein CASRLDRGLGGANVLTF.

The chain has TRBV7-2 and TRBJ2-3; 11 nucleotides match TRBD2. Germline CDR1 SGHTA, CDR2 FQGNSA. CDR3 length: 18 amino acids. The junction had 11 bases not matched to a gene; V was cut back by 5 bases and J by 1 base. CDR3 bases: TGTGCCAGCAGCACACTAGCGGGGGTGCCCTCTGGCACAGATACGCAGTATTTT. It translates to CASSTLAGVPSGTDTQYF.

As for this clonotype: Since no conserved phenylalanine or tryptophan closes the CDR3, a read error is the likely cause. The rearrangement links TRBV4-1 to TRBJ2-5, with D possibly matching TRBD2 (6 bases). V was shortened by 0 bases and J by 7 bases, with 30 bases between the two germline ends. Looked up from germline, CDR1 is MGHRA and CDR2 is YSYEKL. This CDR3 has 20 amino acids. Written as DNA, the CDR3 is TGCGCCAGCAGCCAAGAGTTGAACGGGGGAGTCCCTTCAGTCTCTGGGACCCAGTACTGC. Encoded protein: CASSQELNGGVPSVSGTQYC.